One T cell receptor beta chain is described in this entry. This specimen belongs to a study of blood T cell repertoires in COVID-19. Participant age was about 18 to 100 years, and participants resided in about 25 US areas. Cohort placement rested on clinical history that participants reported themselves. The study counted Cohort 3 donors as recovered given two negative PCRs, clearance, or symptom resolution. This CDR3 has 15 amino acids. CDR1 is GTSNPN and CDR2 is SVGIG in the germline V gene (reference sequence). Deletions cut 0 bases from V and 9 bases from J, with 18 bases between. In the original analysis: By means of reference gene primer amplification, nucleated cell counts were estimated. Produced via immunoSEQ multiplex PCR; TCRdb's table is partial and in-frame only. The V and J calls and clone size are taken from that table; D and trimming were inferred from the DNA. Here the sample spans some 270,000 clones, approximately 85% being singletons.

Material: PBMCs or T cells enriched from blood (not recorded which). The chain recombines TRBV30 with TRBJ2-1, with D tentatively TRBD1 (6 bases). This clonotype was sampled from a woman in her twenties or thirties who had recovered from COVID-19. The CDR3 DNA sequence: TGTGCCTGGAGTGTACGGAACAACAGGGTAGGTGAGCAGTTCTTC. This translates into CAWSVRNNRVGEQFF.